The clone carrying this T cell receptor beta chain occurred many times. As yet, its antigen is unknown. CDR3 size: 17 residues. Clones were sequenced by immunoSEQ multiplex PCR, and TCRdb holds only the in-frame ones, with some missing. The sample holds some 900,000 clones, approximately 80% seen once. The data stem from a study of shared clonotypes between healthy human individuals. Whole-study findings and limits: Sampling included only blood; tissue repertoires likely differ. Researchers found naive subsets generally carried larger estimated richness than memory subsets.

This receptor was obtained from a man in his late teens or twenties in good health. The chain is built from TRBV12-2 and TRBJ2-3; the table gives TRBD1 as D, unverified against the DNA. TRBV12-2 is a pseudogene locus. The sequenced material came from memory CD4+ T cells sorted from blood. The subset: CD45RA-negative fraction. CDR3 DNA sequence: TGTGCAAGTCGCTTAGCGCGGGACAGGGCCGGGGCAGATACGCAGTATTTT. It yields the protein CASRLARDRAGADTQYF.